This T cell receptor beta chain came from a study of blood T cell repertoires in COVID-19. Background on the study: Material from acute and convalescent COVID-19 was sourced from the United States, Italy and Spain. In each case, the material was cDNA or gDNA derived from T cells, B-cell-depleted T cells, or PBMCs.

In this sample, this clone turned up a few times. Germline assignment: CDR1 MGHRA and CDR2 YSYEKL. J lost 6 bases, V lost 4 bases, and 11 bases had no gene match. The CDR3 length is 16 residues. Per the study methods: For nucleated cells, counts were estimated from reference gene primer amplification. Libraries were prepared by immunoSEQ multiplex PCR; TCRdb keeps only in-frame clonotypes and omits some of them. V and J calls and clone size are those listed in that table; D and trimming were worked out from the DNA. The table has more than 300,000 clones, about 89% seen once. The TCR sequence derives from a man in his late teens or twenties who had recovered from COVID-19. Sequenced: peripheral blood. J is TRBJ2-1 and V is TRBV4-1; 8 bases line up with TRBD2. In DNA form, the CDR3 reads TGCGCCAGCAGCCTCGAGACTAGCGAGACGGGCAATGAGCAGTTCTTC. Translation: CASSLETSETGNEQFF.